This T cell receptor beta chain was sequenced during a study of T-cell reconstitution after alpha-beta-depleted transplantation in children. The table lists this clonotype with many counts. TCRbeta library preparation incorporated unique molecular identifiers. TCRdb re-called the PCR reads with MiXCR, one entry per CDR3 protein. The sample contains 260,000 or so distinct CDR3 sequences, about 12% of which appear only once. Specimen: PBMCs from the stem cell graft donor, collected from the stem cell graft. This TCR derives from a human donor who donated a stem cell graft to a child with acute lymphoblastic leukemia.

The CDR3 here is CSARGILAEDTDTQYF. The CDR3 coding sequence is TGCAGTGCTAGGGGGATACTAGCGGAAGACACAGATACGCAGTATTTT. The V and J genes are TRBV20-1 and TRBJ2-3; 8 bases are a match to TRBD2. CDR1 is DFQATT, CDR2 SNEGSKA, per germline (reference sequence). J was trimmed by 2 bases and V by 3 bases; bases with no gene match: 10. The CDR3 is 16 residues long.